This T cell receptor beta chain was obtained from a study of technical replicates of blood from a few donors. This CDR3 is built from 14 residues. The germline V gene encodes CDR1 MNHEY and CDR2 SMNVEV (reference sequence). V was trimmed by 6 bases and J by 6 bases, leaving 12 bases between them. Profiled with immunoSEQ multiplex PCR; TCRdb holds only in-frame clones, not every one. The data contain around 80,000 clones, over 85% of them singletons. This clone was seen once. The V gene is TRBV27, the J gene TRBJ1-6, with a tentative D call TRBD1 (5 bases). This sequence was found in a human donor in good health. The sequenced material came from T cells isolated from PBMCs. CDR3 nucleotides: TGTGCCAGCAGCCCGGGGGGTTTTAATTCACCCCTCCACTTT. This gives the protein CASSPGGFNSPLHF.